This T cell receptor beta chain was retrieved from a study of blood T cell repertoires in COVID-19. Study in general: Researchers got acute and convalescent COVID-19 samples from the United States, Italy and Spain. Sources were T cells, B-cell-depleted T cells, or PBMCs; the material itself was cDNA or gDNA.

The ends were cut back, 0 bases at V and 0 bases at J, with 13 bases in the middle. CDR1 and CDR2 from the germline V gene are SGHTS and YDEGEE. CDR3 length equals 17 residues. Original data processing: From reference gene primer amplification, estimates of nucleated cell counts were derived. The table came from immunoSEQ multiplex PCR; TCRdb's copy has only in-frame clones and leaves some out. The V and J calls and clone size come from that table; D and trimming were worked out from the DNA. The table has roughly 250,000 clones, around 81% seen once. The sample taken for sequencing was peripheral blood. The genes are TRBV5-8 and TRBJ1-3, with D uncertain. The TCR was taken from a woman aged 55 to 70 with active or convalescent COVID-19. The CDR3 DNA follows: TGTGCCAGCAGCTTGGACCCACAGCCATTCTCTGGAAACACCATATATTTT. Residues: CASSLDPQPFSGNTIYF.